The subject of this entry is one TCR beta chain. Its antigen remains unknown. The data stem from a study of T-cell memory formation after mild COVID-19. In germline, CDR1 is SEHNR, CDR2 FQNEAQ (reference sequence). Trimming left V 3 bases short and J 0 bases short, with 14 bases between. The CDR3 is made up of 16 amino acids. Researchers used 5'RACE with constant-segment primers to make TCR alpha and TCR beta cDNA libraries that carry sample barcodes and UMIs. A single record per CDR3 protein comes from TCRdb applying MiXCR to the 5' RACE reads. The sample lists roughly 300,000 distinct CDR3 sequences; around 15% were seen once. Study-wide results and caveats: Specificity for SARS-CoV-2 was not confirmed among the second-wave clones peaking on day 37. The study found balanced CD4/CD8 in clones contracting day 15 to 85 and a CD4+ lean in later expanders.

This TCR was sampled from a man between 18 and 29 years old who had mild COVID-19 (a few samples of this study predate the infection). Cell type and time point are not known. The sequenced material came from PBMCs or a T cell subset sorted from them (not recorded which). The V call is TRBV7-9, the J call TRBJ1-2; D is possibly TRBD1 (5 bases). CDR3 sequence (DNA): TGTGCCAGCAGCTTCGGGGCAGCCGATCCTAACTATGGCTACACCTTC. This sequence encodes CASSFGAADPNYGYTF. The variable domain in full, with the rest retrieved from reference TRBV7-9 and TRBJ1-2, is DTGVSQNPRHKITKRGQNVTFRCDPISEHNRLYWYRQTLGQGPEFLTYFQNEAQLEKSRLLSDRFSAERPKGSFSTLEIQRTEQGDSAMYLCASSFGAADPNYGYTFGSGTRLTVV.